These 8 T cell receptor beta chains came from one sample sequenced in a study of OX40 agonist ivuxolimab in advanced cancers. The method was immunoSEQ multiplex PCR; TCRdb's version includes in-frame clones alone and lacks a portion of them. The table lists approximately 77,000 clones, about 90% of them singletons. The sample was CD4+ or CD8+ T cells sorted from blood, taken in a trial of the OX40 agonist ivuxolimab. The receptor set was obtained from an adult with an advanced solid tumor such as melanoma, head and neck, liver or kidney cancer.

This chain uses TRBV30 with TRBJ2-7, with 9 bases matching TRBD1. CDR1 and CDR2 (germline): GTSNPN, SVGIG (reference sequence). V was clipped by 2 bases and J by 6 bases; unmatched bases: 8. This CDR3 has 14 residues. CDR3 sequence: CAWSIDNRGREQYF. The DNA for the CDR3 is TGTGCCTGGAGTATAGATAACAGGGGGCGCGAGCAGTACTTC.

This clone was observed once. The chain carries TRBV6-1 and TRBJ1-2, with 7 bases lining up with TRBD1. The length of the CDR3 is 14 residues. Germline V gene lookup returns CDR1 MNHNS and CDR2 SASEGT. Trimming took 4 bases from V and 5 from J; bases not matched to a gene: 7. The CDR3: CASSGDRMGYGYTF. The CDR3 region has the DNA TGTGCCAGCAGTGGGGACAGAATGGGGTATGGCTACACCTTC.

This clone appeared a single time. The chain joins TRBV18 to TRBJ1-1, with D possibly matching TRBD1 (6 bases). CDR1 is KGHSH and CDR2 is LQKENI in the germline V gene. The CDR3 extends over 16 amino acids. Trimming took 1 base from V and 3 from J, leaving 15 bases between them. Written as DNA, the CDR3 is TGTGCCAGCTCACCACTTAAAACAGGGAAGGACACTGAAGCTTTCTTT. It yields the protein CASSPLKTGKDTEAFF. The full variable domain, its missing parts supplied by reference TRBV18 and TRBJ1-1, is NAGVMQNPRHLVRRRGQEARLRCSPMKGHSHVYWYRQLPEEGLKFMVYLQKENIIDESGMPKERFSAEFPKEGPSILRIQQVVRGDSAAYFCASSPLKTGKDTEAFFGQGTRLTVV.

The sample holds one count of this clone. V gene TRBV2 combines with J gene TRBJ1-5; D gene unclear. This CDR3 is 15 amino acids long. Trimming removed 4 bases at V and 0 bases at J, with 10 bases between. Germline CDR1 reads SNHLY; CDR2 reads FYNNEI. CDR3 in amino acids: CASSASTASNQPQHF. The CDR3 nucleotides are TGTGCCAGCAGTGCATCGACGGCTAGCAATCAGCCCCAGCATTTT. Filled out from reference TRBV2 and TRBJ1-5, the complete variable domain reads EPEVTQTPSHQVTQMGQEVILRCVPISNHLYFYWYRQILGQKVEFLVSFYNNEISEKSEIFDDQFSVERPDGSNFTLKIRSTKLEDSAMYFCASSASTASNQPQHFGDGTRLSIL.

The chain combines TRBV10-3 with TRBJ2-3, with 10 positions matching TRBD2. V trimming: 6 bases; J trimming: 1 base; junction bases outside the gene matches: 13. Germline-derived CDR1 and CDR2 are ENHRY and SYGVKD. CDR3 length: 18 amino acids. CDR3 sequence reads: CAISLTRTSGIRTDTQYF. The CDR3 region has the DNA TGTGCCATCAGCTTGACACGAACTAGCGGGATACGCACAGATACGCAGTATTTT.

The chain joins TRBV28 to TRBJ1-6, with D unresolved. The CDR3 spans 16 residues. CDR1 is MDHEN and CDR2 is SYDVKM in the germline V gene. The V end lost 5 bases, the J end lost 0 bases, and 11 bases lay between the germline ends. CDR3 amino acids: CASSPDFSSYNSPLHF. The CDR3 DNA follows: TGTGCCAGCAGTCCGGACTTTAGCTCCTATAATTCACCCCTCCACTTT.

As regards this clone: One end of the junction fails to match germline, which may point to a read error. V gene TRBV7-7 combines with J gene TRBJ2-1; 8 bases are a match to TRBD1. Germline CDR1 reads SSHAT; CDR2 reads FNYEAQ (reference sequence). The CDR3 spans 14 residues. CDR3 residues: CASSLAAGGSEQFF. CDR3 DNA: TGTGCTAGCAGCTTAGCGGCAGGGGGCTCTGAGCAGTTCTTC.

This clone has just a few counts. The chain uses TRBV5-1 and TRBJ1-6, with D possibly being TRBD1 (5 bases). The CDR3 loop spans 16 amino acids. V dropped 0 bases and J dropped 4 bases, with 11 bases sitting between them. Germline CDR1 SGHRS, CDR2 YFSETQ. The CDR3 nucleotides read TGCGCCAGCAGCTTGGCCCCGGGACGGTATAATTCACCCCTCCACTTT. It translates to CASSLAPGRYNSPLHF. The whole variable domain, filled in from reference TRBV5-1 and TRBJ1-6, reads KAGVTQTPRYLIKTRGQQVTLSCSPISGHRSVSWYQQTPGQGLQFLFEYFSETQRNKGNFPGRFSGRQFSNSRSEMNVSTLELGDSALYLCASSLAPGRYNSPLHFGNGTRLTVT.